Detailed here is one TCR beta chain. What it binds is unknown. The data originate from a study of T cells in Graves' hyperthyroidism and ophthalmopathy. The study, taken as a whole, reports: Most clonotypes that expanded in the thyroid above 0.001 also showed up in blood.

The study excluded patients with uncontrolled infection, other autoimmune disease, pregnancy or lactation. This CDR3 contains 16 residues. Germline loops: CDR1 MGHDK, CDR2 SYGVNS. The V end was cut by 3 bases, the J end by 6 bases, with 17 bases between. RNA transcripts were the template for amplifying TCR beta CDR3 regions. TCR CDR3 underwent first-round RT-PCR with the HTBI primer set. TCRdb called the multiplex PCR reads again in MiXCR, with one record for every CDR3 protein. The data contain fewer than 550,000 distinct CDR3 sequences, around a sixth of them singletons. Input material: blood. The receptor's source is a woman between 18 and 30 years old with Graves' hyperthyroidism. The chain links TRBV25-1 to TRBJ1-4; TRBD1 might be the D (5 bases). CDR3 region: CASSDIGGGTDEKLFF. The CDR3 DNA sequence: TGTGCCAGCAGTGATATTGGGGGAGGAACAGATGAAAAACTGTTTTTT.